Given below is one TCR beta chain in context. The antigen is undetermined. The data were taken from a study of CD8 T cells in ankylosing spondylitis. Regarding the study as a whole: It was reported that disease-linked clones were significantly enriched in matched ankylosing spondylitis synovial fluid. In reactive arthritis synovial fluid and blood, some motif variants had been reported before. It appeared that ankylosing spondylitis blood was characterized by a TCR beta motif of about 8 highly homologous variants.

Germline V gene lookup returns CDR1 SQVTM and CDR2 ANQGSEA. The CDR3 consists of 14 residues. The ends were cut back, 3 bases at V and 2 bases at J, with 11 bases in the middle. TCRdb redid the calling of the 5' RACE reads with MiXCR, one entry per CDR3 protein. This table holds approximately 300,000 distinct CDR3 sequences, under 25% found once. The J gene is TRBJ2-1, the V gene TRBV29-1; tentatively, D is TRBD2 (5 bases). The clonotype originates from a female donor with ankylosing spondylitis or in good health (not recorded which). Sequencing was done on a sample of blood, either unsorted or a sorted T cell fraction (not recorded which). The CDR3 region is CSVDGLGAYNEQFF. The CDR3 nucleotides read TGCAGCGTTGATGGACTGGGTGCCTACAATGAGCAGTTCTTC.